This T cell receptor (beta chain) was identified in a study of cytomegalovirus exposure and HLA in healthy donors. General observations from the study: A later analysis found common viral pathogens apparently linked to several of the most significant clusters. Later analysis reportedly placed an Asian-associated ancestry cluster below the approximately 730-donor mean in N-insertions.

The length of the CDR3 is 14 residues. Germline CDR1 reads MNHEY; CDR2 reads SMNVEV (reference sequence). V gave up 2 bases and J gave up 1 base, with 8 bases separating them. Amplification used 60 Vbeta primers and 13 Jbeta primers. This table comes from immunoSEQ multiplex PCR, and its TCRdb copy is limited to in-frame clones, with some not included. The repertoire holds some 150,000 clones, with roughly 83% as singletons. To note about this clone: Its cognate antigen is unknown.

The source material was PBMCs. The clonotype comes from a man in his forties in good health and CMV-seronegative. J is TRBJ1-1 and V is TRBV27; D is undetermined. The CDR3 region has the DNA TGTGCCAGCAGTTTAAATAGAGAGAACACTGAAGCTTTCTTT. This codes for CASSLNRENTEAFF.